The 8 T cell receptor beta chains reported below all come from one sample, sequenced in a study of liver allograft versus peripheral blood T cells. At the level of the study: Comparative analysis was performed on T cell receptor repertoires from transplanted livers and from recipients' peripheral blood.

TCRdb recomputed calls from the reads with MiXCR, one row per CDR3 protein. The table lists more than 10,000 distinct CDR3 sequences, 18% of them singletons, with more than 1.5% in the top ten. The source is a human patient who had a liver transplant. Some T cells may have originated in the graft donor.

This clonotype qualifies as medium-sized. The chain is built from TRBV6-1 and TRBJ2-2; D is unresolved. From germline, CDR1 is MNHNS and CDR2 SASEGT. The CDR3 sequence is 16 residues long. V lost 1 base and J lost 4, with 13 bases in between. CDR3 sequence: CASSEEASPFTGELFF. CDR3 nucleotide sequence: TGTGCCAGCAGTGAAGAGGCTTCCCCTTTCACCGGGGAGCTGTTTTTT.

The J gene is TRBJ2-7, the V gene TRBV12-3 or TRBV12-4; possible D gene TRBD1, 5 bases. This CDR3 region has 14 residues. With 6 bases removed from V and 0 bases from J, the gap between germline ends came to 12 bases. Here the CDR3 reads CASSPQTVSYEQYF. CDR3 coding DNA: TGTGCCAGCAGCCCTCAGACAGTCTCCTACGAGCAGTACTTC.

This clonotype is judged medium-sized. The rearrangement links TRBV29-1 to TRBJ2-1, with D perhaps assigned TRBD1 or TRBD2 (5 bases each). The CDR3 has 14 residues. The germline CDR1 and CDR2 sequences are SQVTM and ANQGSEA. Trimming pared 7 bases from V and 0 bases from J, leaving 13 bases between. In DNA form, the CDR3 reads TGCAGCGCCTGGGACGAAAGCTCCTACAATGAGCAGTTCTTC. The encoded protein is CSAWDESSYNEQFF.

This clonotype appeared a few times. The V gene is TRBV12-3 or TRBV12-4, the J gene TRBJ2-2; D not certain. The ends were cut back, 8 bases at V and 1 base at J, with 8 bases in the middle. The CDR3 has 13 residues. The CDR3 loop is CASGAGNTGELFF. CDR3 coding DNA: TGTGCCAGCGGAGCAGGGAACACCGGGGAGCTGTTTTTT.

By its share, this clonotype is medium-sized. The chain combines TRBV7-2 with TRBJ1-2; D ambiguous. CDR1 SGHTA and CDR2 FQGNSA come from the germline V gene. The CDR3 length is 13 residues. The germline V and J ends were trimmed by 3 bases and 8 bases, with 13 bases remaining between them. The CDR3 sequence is CASSLTGSRGYTF. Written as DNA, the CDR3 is TGTGCCAGCAGCTTGACGGGGTCTCGGGGCTACACCTTC.

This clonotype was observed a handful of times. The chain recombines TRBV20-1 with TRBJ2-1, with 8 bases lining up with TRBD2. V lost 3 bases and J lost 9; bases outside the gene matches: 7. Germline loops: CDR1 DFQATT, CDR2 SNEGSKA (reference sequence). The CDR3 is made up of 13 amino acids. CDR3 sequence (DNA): TGCAGTGCTAGCGGGGGGGGCGTGAGTGAGCAGTTCTTC. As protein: CSASGGGVSEQFF.

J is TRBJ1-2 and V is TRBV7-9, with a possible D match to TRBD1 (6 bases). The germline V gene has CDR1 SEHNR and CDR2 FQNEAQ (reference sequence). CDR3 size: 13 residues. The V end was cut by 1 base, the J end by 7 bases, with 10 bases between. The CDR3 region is CASSLGVQGGYTF. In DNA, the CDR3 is TGTGCCAGCAGCTTAGGGGTACAGGGTGGCTACACCTTC.

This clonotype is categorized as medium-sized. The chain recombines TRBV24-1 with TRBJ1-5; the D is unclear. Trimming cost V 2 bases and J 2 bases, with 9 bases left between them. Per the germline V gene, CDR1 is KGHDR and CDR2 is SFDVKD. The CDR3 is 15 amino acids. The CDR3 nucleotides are TGTGCCACCAGTGATTCAGGTATCGGCAATCAGCCCCAGCATTTT. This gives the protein CATSDSGIGNQPQHF.